This entry features one TCR beta chain sequence. This record belongs to a study of blood T cells in healthy people across ages. The CDR3 totals 15 residues. The use of a sample-barcoded 5' primer and a J-beta primer mix characterized a second PCR of roughly 7 to 11 cycles. TCRdb reprocessed the 5' RACE reads via MiXCR and lists one record per CDR3 protein. The sample has about 730,000 distinct CDR3 sequences, roughly two fifths seen once; the top ten hold 20% to 25%. V and J are TRBV12-3 or TRBV12-4 and TRBJ2-7, with TRBD1 as a possible D gene (5 bases). The J call may be mistaken, given a closer DNA end match to TRBJ2-4. This TCR derives from a woman aged 60-75 years in good health. The specimen was blood. The CDR3 DNA sequence: TGTGCCAGCAGTACTCTAGGGGTGGTCAAAAACATTCAGTACTTC. It codes for CASSTLGVVKNIQYF.